Listed below are T cell receptor beta chains from one sample, sequenced in a study of OX40 agonist ivuxolimab in advanced cancers. Produced via immunoSEQ multiplex PCR; TCRdb's table is partial and in-frame only. This sample has over 30,000 clones, with 70% to 85% found just once. Material: CD4+ or CD8+ T cells sorted from blood, obtained in a trial of the OX40 agonist ivuxolimab. Source of these receptors: an adult with an advanced solid tumor such as melanoma, head and neck, liver or kidney cancer. Both conserved end residues are part of each CDR3. Fields, in order: V gene, clone size, D gene, J gene, CDR3 DNA, CDR3 protein. The D gene is left open where the match is weak. Not every row has a clone size; where given, it reads once, few, many or a size class.

v_call: TRBV5-8
clone_size: -
d_call: -
j_call: TRBJ2-5
cdr3_nt: TGTGCCAGCAGCGCGACCCAGGGTAATCGAGAGACCCAGTACTTC
cdr3_aa: CASSATQGNRETQYF

v_call: TRBV15
clone_size: -
d_call: -
j_call: TRBJ2-5
cdr3_nt: TGTGCCACCAGCAAAGGCTGGGAGACCCAGTACTTC
cdr3_aa: CATSKGWETQYF

v_call: TRBV6-1
clone_size: -
d_call: -
j_call: TRBJ1-5
cdr3_nt: TGTGCCAGCAACCCCCTGGGGATCAATCAGCCCCAGCATTTT
cdr3_aa: CASNPLGINQPQHF

v_call: TRBV18
clone_size: -
d_call: -
j_call: TRBJ1-5
cdr3_nt: TGTGCCAGCTCACTAGCCAGGGATCAGCCCCAGCATTTT
cdr3_aa: CASSLARDQPQHF

v_call: TRBV9
clone_size: -
d_call: TRBD1
j_call: TRBJ2-5
cdr3_nt: TGTGCCAGCAATACAGGGGGGCGGGAGACCCAGTACTTC
cdr3_aa: CASNTGGRETQYF

v_call: TRBV23-1
clone_size: -
d_call: TRBD1
j_call: TRBJ1-1
cdr3_nt: TGCGCCAGCACCGGAGACAGGGAGGACACTGAAGCTTTCTTT
cdr3_aa: CASTGDREDTEAFF

v_call: TRBV4-1
clone_size: -
d_call: TRBD2
j_call: TRBJ2-3
cdr3_nt: TGCGCCAGCAGCCAACCAATTAGCGGGGCTAGCACAGATACGCAGTATTTT
cdr3_aa: CASSQPISGASTDTQYF

v_call: TRBV2
clone_size: -
d_call: -
j_call: TRBJ2-7
cdr3_nt: TGTGCCAGCAGTGAAAGCCGCCTCGAGCAGTACTTC
cdr3_aa: CASSESRLEQYF

v_call: TRBV7-9
clone_size: once
d_call: -
j_call: TRBJ2-7
cdr3_nt: TGTGCCAGCAGCTTCTCCGCTACCTACGAGCAGTACTTC
cdr3_aa: CASSFSATYEQYF

v_call: TRBV11-2
clone_size: few
d_call: -
j_call: TRBJ2-7
cdr3_nt: TGTGCCAGCAGCTCCCCGGCCGTAGGGACCTACGAGCAGTACTTC
cdr3_aa: CASSSPAVGTYEQYF

v_call: TRBV11-2
clone_size: -
d_call: -
j_call: TRBJ1-1
cdr3_nt: TGTGCCAGCAGCGTGTACAGGGCCACTGAAGCTTTCTTT
cdr3_aa: CASSVYRATEAFF

v_call: TRBV4-2
clone_size: -
d_call: TRBD2
j_call: TRBJ2-2
cdr3_nt: TGTGCCAGCTCCCAACTAGCGGGGGTTCCCACCGCGAACACCGGGGAGCTGTTTTTT
cdr3_aa: CASSQLAGVPTANTGELFF

v_call: TRBV5-6
clone_size: -
d_call: -
j_call: TRBJ1-1
cdr3_nt: TGTGCCAGCAGCTCCGGGATGAACACTGAAGCTTTCTTT
cdr3_aa: CASSSGMNTEAFF

v_call: TRBV6-1
clone_size: -
d_call: TRBD2
j_call: TRBJ2-1
cdr3_nt: TGTGCCAGCAGTGGCCGGGAGGGGCAGATCTACAATGAGCAGTTCTTC
cdr3_aa: CASSGREGQIYNEQFF

v_call: TRBV7-2
clone_size: once
d_call: TRBD2
j_call: TRBJ2-1
cdr3_nt: TGTGCCAGCCGAGACTCCGGGACTAGGAAGAATAATGAACAGTTCTTC
cdr3_aa: CASRDSGTRKNNEQFF

v_call: TRBV7-9
clone_size: -
d_call: TRBD1
j_call: TRBJ1-1
cdr3_nt: TGTGCCAGCACTTTACAACCGGGACAGGGTACTGAAGCTTTCTTT
cdr3_aa: CASTLQPGQGTEAFF

v_call: TRBV10-1
clone_size: -
d_call: -
j_call: TRBJ2-5
cdr3_nt: TGCGCCAGCAGTGAGTCGACGCGGACGGTGGGGGAGACCCAGTACTTC
cdr3_aa: CASSESTRTVGETQYF

v_call: TRBV9
clone_size: -
d_call: TRBD1
j_call: TRBJ2-1
cdr3_nt: TGTGCCAGCAGCGCGAGGGGACAGGGAGGCTACAATGAGCAGTTCTTC
cdr3_aa: CASSARGQGGYNEQFF

v_call: TRBV5-6
clone_size: -
d_call: TRBD1
j_call: TRBJ2-7
cdr3_nt: TGTGCCAGCAGCCCGAAGGACAGGGAATACTACGAGCAGTACTTC
cdr3_aa: CASSPKDREYYEQYF

v_call: TRBV7-3
clone_size: -
d_call: -
j_call: TRBJ2-5
cdr3_nt: TGTGCCAGCAGCCCCAATGGGGGGCGAGAGACCCAGTACTTC
cdr3_aa: CASSPNGGRETQYF

v_call: TRBV29-1
clone_size: -
d_call: -
j_call: TRBJ2-7
cdr3_nt: TGCAGCGTTGCACCACCCCCAGCCTACGAGCAGTACTTC
cdr3_aa: CSVAPPPAYEQYF

v_call: TRBV18
clone_size: -
d_call: TRBD2
j_call: TRBJ2-1
cdr3_nt: TGTGCCAGCTCACCAGGGACTAGCGATGAGCAGTTCTTC
cdr3_aa: CASSPGTSDEQFF

v_call: TRBV6-1
clone_size: -
d_call: -
j_call: TRBJ1-2
cdr3_nt: TGTGCCAGCAGTAACACAGGGAACTATGGCTACACCTTC
cdr3_aa: CASSNTGNYGYTF

v_call: TRBV29-1
clone_size: -
d_call: -
j_call: TRBJ2-5
cdr3_nt: TGCAGCGTTGGGCCAGGGGGGCAAGAGACCCAGTACTTC
cdr3_aa: CSVGPGGQETQYF

v_call: TRBV5-4
clone_size: -
d_call: TRBD2
j_call: TRBJ2-1
cdr3_nt: TGTGCCAGCAGTCCCGCGGGGGGGGCGTGGGAGCAGTTCTTC
cdr3_aa: CASSPAGGAWEQFF

v_call: TRBV7-8
clone_size: -
d_call: -
j_call: TRBJ1-2
cdr3_nt: TGTGCCAGCACCGTAATGGACTACACCTTC
cdr3_aa: CASTVMDYTF

v_call: TRBV5-4
clone_size: -
d_call: -
j_call: TRBJ2-1
cdr3_nt: TGTGCCAGCAGCCAACCGGGCAGGGGTGATGAGCAGTTCTTC
cdr3_aa: CASSQPGRGDEQFF

v_call: TRBV6-5
clone_size: once
d_call: -
j_call: TRBJ1-1
cdr3_nt: TGTGCCAGCAGTTACTCGAGGGTGCGCTCTGAAGCTTTCTTT
cdr3_aa: CASSYSRVRSEAFF

v_call: TRBV11-2
clone_size: -
d_call: -
j_call: TRBJ2-1
cdr3_nt: TGTGCCAGCAGCTTAGGATATGCGGGGAATGAGCAGTTCTTC
cdr3_aa: CASSLGYAGNEQFF

v_call: TRBV7-8
clone_size: -
d_call: -
j_call: TRBJ2-3
cdr3_nt: TGTGCCAGCAGGTCCTTTGGGGGATCTTCCACAGATACGCAGTATTTT
cdr3_aa: CASRSFGGSSTDTQYF

v_call: TRBV9
clone_size: -
d_call: -
j_call: TRBJ1-3
cdr3_nt: TGTGCCAGCAGCGTTACAGGTACCTCTGGAAACACCATATATTTT
cdr3_aa: CASSVTGTSGNTIYF

v_call: TRBV14
clone_size: -
d_call: -
j_call: TRBJ1-3
cdr3_nt: TGTGCCAGCAGCCAAGACTGGGGTAGCCTCTCTGGAAACACCATATATTTT
cdr3_aa: CASSQDWGSLSGNTIYF

v_call: TRBV6-5
clone_size: -
d_call: -
j_call: TRBJ1-2
cdr3_nt: TGTGCCAGCAGCCCGACAGCGGCATTCTATGGCTACACCTTC
cdr3_aa: CASSPTAAFYGYTF

v_call: TRBV9
clone_size: -
d_call: TRBD1
j_call: TRBJ2-1
cdr3_nt: TGTGCCAGCAGCCCCCGGGGCCGGGACAGGGGACCTACGCCCTTCAACAATGAGCAGTTCTTC
cdr3_aa: CASSPRGRDRGPTPFNNEQFF

v_call: TRBV7-2
clone_size: -
d_call: -
j_call: TRBJ1-2
cdr3_nt: TGTGCCAGCAGCTTAGACTCAGGGACCTATGGCTACACCTTC
cdr3_aa: CASSLDSGTYGYTF

v_call: TRBV29-1
clone_size: -
d_call: -
j_call: TRBJ1-5
cdr3_nt: TGCAGCGTTGGGGGCCGGGATAGCAATCAGCCCCAGCATTTT
cdr3_aa: CSVGGRDSNQPQHF

v_call: TRBV23-1
clone_size: -
d_call: TRBD1
j_call: TRBJ1-1
cdr3_nt: TGCGCCAGCATGGGGCCGGGACAGGGCTCCAGGGGAAACACTGAAGCTTTCTTT
cdr3_aa: CASMGPGQGSRGNTEAFF

v_call: TRBV11-2
clone_size: -
d_call: -
j_call: TRBJ2-5
cdr3_nt: TGTGCCAGCAGCTTAGAGAGATTCCAAGAGACCCAGTACTTC
cdr3_aa: CASSLERFQETQYF

v_call: TRBV7-7
clone_size: -
d_call: -
j_call: TRBJ2-3
cdr3_nt: TGTGCTAGCAGCTTAGCCCCCATAGATACGCAGTATTTT
cdr3_aa: CASSLAPIDTQYF

v_call: TRBV5-8
clone_size: -
d_call: TRBD2
j_call: TRBJ2-3
cdr3_nt: TGTGCCAGCAGCTCGGGACTAGCGGGGGGGAAAACAGATACGCAGTATTTT
cdr3_aa: CASSSGLAGGKTDTQYF

v_call: TRBV6-5
clone_size: -
d_call: TRBD1
j_call: TRBJ1-1
cdr3_nt: TGTGCCAGCAGTTACTCGACCAGGGGGTCGACTGAAGCTTTCTTT
cdr3_aa: CASSYSTRGSTEAFF

v_call: TRBV6-5
clone_size: once
d_call: -
j_call: TRBJ2-7
cdr3_nt: TGTGCCAGCTCTCCCAGGGAATACGAGCAGTACTTC
cdr3_aa: CASSPREYEQYF

v_call: TRBV9
clone_size: -
d_call: -
j_call: TRBJ1-1
cdr3_nt: TGTGCCAGCAGCGCCTTACAAGGGATCCCGACTGAAGCTTTCTTT
cdr3_aa: CASSALQGIPTEAFF

v_call: TRBV5-1
clone_size: few
d_call: -
j_call: TRBJ2-7
cdr3_nt: TGCGCCAGCAGCTTGGCTAAACCCCAGGGGACCGTATCCTCCTACGAGCAGTACTTC
cdr3_aa: CASSLAKPQGTVSSYEQYF

v_call: TRBV2
clone_size: once
d_call: -
j_call: TRBJ1-5
cdr3_nt: TGTGCCAGCAGCGGACAGTTGGGCAATCAGCCCCAGCATTTT
cdr3_aa: CASSGQLGNQPQHF

v_call: TRBV9
clone_size: -
d_call: -
j_call: TRBJ1-2
cdr3_nt: TGTGCCAGCAGCCCACGAGAAGGAAGCTATGGCTACACCTTC
cdr3_aa: CASSPREGSYGYTF

v_call: TRBV7-2
clone_size: few
d_call: -
j_call: TRBJ1-1
cdr3_nt: TGTGCCAGCAGCTTAGGGGGGCAGGCTGAAGCTTTCTTT
cdr3_aa: CASSLGGQAEAFF

v_call: TRBV7-2
clone_size: -
d_call: -
j_call: TRBJ1-5
cdr3_nt: TGTGCCAGCAGCTCCGATAGCAATCAGCCCCAGCATTTT
cdr3_aa: CASSSDSNQPQHF

v_call: TRBV19
clone_size: few
d_call: -
j_call: TRBJ1-2
cdr3_nt: TGTGCCAGTAGTATCGGGCAGGGCTACGATGGCTACACCTTC
cdr3_aa: CASSIGQGYDGYTF

v_call: TRBV6-1
clone_size: -
d_call: TRBD1
j_call: TRBJ2-7
cdr3_nt: TGTGCCAGCAGTGTACAGGACAGGGGGCGAGGCGAGCAGTACTTC
cdr3_aa: CASSVQDRGRGEQYF